These 29 T cell receptor beta chains originate from one sample sequenced in a study of T cell clusters in autoimmune cytopenias. Roughly 38,000 genome equivalents of blood DNA were amplified for TRB. TRB was amplified by touch-down multiplex PCR, primer pools A and B combined. After re-calling the multiplex PCR reads, TCRdb lists one entry per CDR3 protein, DNA absent. Reported are about 15,000 distinct CDR3 sequences; the ten largest clones contain roughly 2.2%. The sample consisted of peripheral blood. The receptors here all came from a human donor with an autoimmune cytopenia or autoimmune hepatitis (not recorded which).

This rearrangement joins TRBV15 to TRBJ1-2. Per germline, CDR1 LNHNV and CDR2 YYDKDF (reference sequence). The CDR3 is 12 residues long. The CDR3 spells CATSRYNYGYTF.

The chain combines TRBV6-6 with TRBJ2-1; TCRdb picks TRBD2, but there is no DNA to check that call. The CDR3 extends over 14 amino acids. Germline CDR1 MNHNY, CDR2 SVGAGI (reference sequence). The chain's CDR3 is CASSYPLATNEQFF.

This clonotype ranks as medium-sized in terms of frequency. The CDR3 reads CSARTGERSVTNEKLFF. V gene TRBV29-1 combines with J gene TRBJ1-4; TCRdb names TRBD1, which stays unverified in the absence of DNA. This CDR3 spans 17 amino acids. Germline lookup yields CDR1 SQVTM and CDR2 ANQGSEA.

This CDR3 reads CASSQLPLETQYF. The rearrangement uses TRBV14 and TRBJ2-5. The CDR3 runs to 13 residues. Germline V gene lookup returns CDR1 SGHDN and CDR2 FVKESK. Using reference TRBV14 and TRBJ2-5 for the parts outside the CDR3, the full variable domain is EAGVTQFPSHSVIEKGQTVTLRCDPISGHDNLYWYRRVMGKEIKFLLHFVKESKQDESGMPNNRFLAERTGGTYSTLKVQPAELEDSGVYFCASSQLPLETQYFGPGTRLLVL.

The V call is TRBV18, the J call TRBJ2-3. There are 13 residues in the CDR3. Germline loops: CDR1 KGHSH, CDR2 LQKENI. This chain's CDR3 is CASSPRGTDTQYF.

The chain carries TRBV10-3 and TRBJ1-6. The germline V gene encodes CDR1 ENHRY and CDR2 SYGVKD. CDR3 length: 16 residues. CDR3 sequence: CASSVRGLGDNSPLHF.

This chain links TRBV7-2 with TRBJ2-3; lacking DNA, the TRBD2 call made by TCRdb goes unchecked. Germline CDR1 is SGHTA and CDR2 is FQGNSA. The CDR3 is 17 residues long. The CDR3 loop is CASSLPSGGPRTDTQYF.

The chain has TRBV20-1 and TRBJ2-3; no DNA is available, so the TRBD1 call from TCRdb remains unchecked. This CDR3 has 14 amino acids. In germline, CDR1 is DFQATT, CDR2 SNEGSKA (reference sequence). The CDR3 here is CSAPPGGNTDTQYF.

This chain connects TRBV5-5 to TRBJ1-4; TCRdb selects TRBD1, and the lack of DNA leaves this call unchecked. From germline, CDR1 is SGHKS and CDR2 YYEKEE (reference sequence). The CDR3 has 15 residues. The CDR3 protein is CASSLVGGTNEKLFF.

The chain is built from TRBV30 and TRBJ1-2. The CDR3 totals 22 residues. Germline V gene lookup returns CDR1 GTSNPN and CDR2 SVGIG (reference sequence). The CDR3 sequence: CAWSVNPSWLVRENLINYGYTF.

The J gene is TRBJ2-1, the V gene TRBV15; TCRdb indicates TRBD2, and absent DNA this call remains unverified. CDR1 and CDR2 (germline): LNHNV, YYDKDF (reference sequence). The CDR3 is 16 amino acids. The CDR3 sequence is CATSRGLAGGYNEQFF. The entire variable domain, with the rest obtained from reference TRBV15 and TRBJ2-1, is as follows: DAMVIQNPRYQVTQFGKPVTLSCSQTLNHNVMYWYQQKSSQAPKLLFHYYDKDFNNEADTPDNFQSRRPNTSFCFLDIRSPGLGDTAMYLCATSRGLAGGYNEQFFGPGTRLTVL.

The V gene is TRBV29-1, the J gene TRBJ2-5. This CDR3 has 12 residues. CDR1 is SQVTM, CDR2 ANQGSEA, per germline. This CDR3 reads CSVTGLQETQYF.

The V gene is TRBV30, the J gene TRBJ2-7. CDR1 GTSNPN and CDR2 SVGIG come from the germline V gene (reference sequence). CDR3 length: 12 residues. CDR3 sequence reads: CACSKEAYEQYF.

CDR3 in amino acids: CASSYRGQGHTEAFF. The rearrangement joins TRBV6-5 to TRBJ1-1; TCRdb lists TRBD1, though no DNA is available to test this call. The CDR3 totals 15 residues. Per germline, CDR1 MNHEY and CDR2 SVGAGI.

This clonotype is called medium-sized based on its frequency. This rearrangement joins TRBV19 to TRBJ2-3; TCRdb's D gene call, TRBD1, goes unchecked for lack of DNA. CDR1 and CDR2 (germline): LNHDA, SQIVND (reference sequence). This CDR3 contains 15 residues. CDR3 in amino acids: CASSMVGGPTDTQYF.

This chain joins TRBV7-9 and TRBJ2-5; TCRdb lists TRBD2, though no DNA is available to test this call. This CDR3 region has 16 residues. CDR1 SEHNR and CDR2 FQNEAQ come from the germline V gene (reference sequence). This CDR3 reads CASSLTAGVGQETQYF.

The chain couples TRBV19 to TRBJ1-6. CDR1 is LNHDA and CDR2 is SQIVND in the germline V gene (reference sequence). The CDR3 sequence is 12 residues long. This CDR3 reads CASSITGSPLHF.

This sequence joins TRBV15 and TRBJ1-2; TCRdb lists TRBD1, though no DNA is available to test this call. The length of the CDR3 is 15 residues. The germline V gene has CDR1 LNHNV and CDR2 YYDKDF (reference sequence). The CDR3 loop reads CATSRVRDNSYGYTF.

V usage is TRBV27 and J usage is TRBJ2-6; the TRBD1 assignment by TCRdb is unverifiable without DNA. The CDR3 consists of 12 residues. Germline loops: CDR1 MNHEY, CDR2 SMNVEV (reference sequence). CDR3 in amino acids: CASRPLGGILTF.

The chain recombines TRBV13 with TRBJ2-1; absent DNA, TCRdb's TRBD1 call cannot be checked. The germline V gene has CDR1 PRHDT and CDR2 FYEKMQ (reference sequence). The CDR3 totals 19 residues. The CDR3 loop is CASSHPGTGGESYDNEQFF.

The chain is built from TRBV13 and TRBJ2-2. The CDR3 consists of 13 residues. CDR1 is PRHDT, CDR2 FYEKMQ, per germline (reference sequence). The CDR3 protein is CASSFGDTGELFF.

This sequence joins TRBV19 and TRBJ2-5; the D call from TCRdb, TRBD2, cannot be confirmed without DNA. The CDR3 is 16 amino acids. Germline assignment: CDR1 LNHDA and CDR2 SQIVND (reference sequence). The CDR3 sequence: CASTKGSGGPQETQYF.

The V gene is TRBV19, the J gene TRBJ1-1; the TCRdb call, TRBD1, lacks DNA for checking. Germline V CDR1 and CDR2: LNHDA, SQIVND (reference sequence). CDR3 size: 13 residues. The CDR3 region is CASKVRGSTEAFF.

The V gene is TRBV19, the J gene TRBJ1-3; the D call from TCRdb, TRBD1, cannot be confirmed without DNA. CDR3 length: 15 amino acids. Germline assignment: CDR1 LNHDA and CDR2 SQIVND (reference sequence). CDR3 residues: CASSIRAGVGNTIYF.

The chain combines TRBV12-3 or TRBV12-4 with TRBJ1-4; TCRdb outputs TRBD1, but without DNA this stays unchecked. This CDR3 spans 15 amino acids. CDR3 in amino acids: CASRQGESANEKLFF.

This clonotype is classed as medium-sized by frequency. The chain recombines TRBV19 with TRBJ2-2. Germline CDR1 and CDR2: LNHDA and SQIVND (reference sequence). The CDR3 is 13 amino acids. The CDR3 here is CASSSTSSGELFF. Full variable domain (outside the CDR3, taken from reference TRBV19 and TRBJ2-2): DGGITQSPKYLFRKEGQNVTLSCEQNLNHDAMYWYRQDPGQGLRLIYYSQIVNDFQKGDIAEGYSVSREKKESFPLTVTSAQKNPTAFYLCASSSTSSGELFFGEGSRLTVL.

The chain has TRBV5-6 and TRBJ2-7; the D call from TCRdb, TRBD1, cannot be confirmed without DNA. The CDR3 loop spans 13 amino acids. CDR1 SGHDT and CDR2 YYEEEE come from the germline V gene. The CDR3 is CASSLRRGYEQYF.

According to its frequency, this clonotype is medium-sized. The genes are TRBV19 and TRBJ2-3. CDR3 length equals 13 residues. Germline CDR1 reads LNHDA; CDR2 reads SQIVND (reference sequence). The CDR3: CASSSGNTDTQYF.

This clonotype is classed as medium-sized by frequency. The chain uses TRBV18 and TRBJ2-1; the TCRdb D gene call, TRBD2, has no DNA to confirm it. Germline V gene lookup returns CDR1 KGHSH and CDR2 LQKENI. The CDR3 extends over 19 amino acids. This CDR3 reads CASSPRTSGRAASKYEQFF.